The source of this TCR beta chain is a study of T cell responses to AZD1222 COVID-19 vaccine. Study-wide context: Timing groups of about 4 and about 12 weeks for second doses were pooled.

Produced via immunoSEQ multiplex PCR; TCRdb's table is partial and in-frame only. The sample carries about 110,000 clones, about 86% recorded once. The CDR3 is 14 amino acids. J gave up 4 bases and V 3 bases, and 2 bases lay outside the gene matches. CDR1 and CDR2 (germline): KGHDR, SFDVKD. The chain joins TRBV24-1 to TRBJ1-1; 9 bases align to TRBD1. This sequence was found in an adult in good health. Here the sequenced sample was peripheral blood, taken on day 0 of AZD1222 vaccination. This CDR3 reads CATSDAGQGTEAFF. DNA of the CDR3: TGTGCCACCAGTGATGCGGGACAGGGCACTGAAGCTTTCTTT.